Below, one T cell receptor beta chain is given with its context. Germline V CDR1 and CDR2: MDHEN, SYDVKM. Trimming left V 1 base short and J 12 bases short, with 12 bases between. This CDR3 has 12 amino acids. Profiled with immunoSEQ multiplex PCR; TCRdb holds only in-frame clones, not every one. The sample lists more than 140,000 clones, about nine tenths seen once, with roughly 2% in the top ten. This entry comes from a study of T cell responses to AZD1222 COVID-19 vaccine. This sequence joins TRBV28 and TRBJ1-1, with D possibly matching TRBD1 (5 bases). This TCR came from an adult in good health. Material: peripheral blood, obtained on day 0 of AZD1222 vaccination. The CDR3 nucleotides are TGTGCCAGCAGTTTATTATCAGGGAACCCTTTCTTT. Residues: CASSLLSGNPFF.